Below, one T cell receptor (beta chain) is given with its context. Its antigen is not known. Post-ART PBMC samples numbered at least two per donor, and pre-ART ones at least one. The CDR3 is made up of 16 amino acids. Per the germline V gene, CDR1 is SGHVS and CDR2 is FNYEAQ. V was clipped by 2 bases and J by 5 bases; unmatched bases: 9. Researchers report immunoSEQ v3.0 was run at survey level. Assay: immunoSEQ multiplex PCR; the TCRdb copy retains only in-frame clones and omits some. This table has under 30,000 clones, roughly 86% appearing once. The data originate from a study of long-term antiretroviral therapy in people with HIV. Study results and limitations: CDR3 length ranges were narrower in HIV repertoires than in controls.

The V and J genes are TRBV7-6 and TRBJ2-7; 10 bases match TRBD1. This TCR was sampled from a man in his thirties or forties with HIV. The source was unsorted PBMCs, collected 4.4 years after starting antiretroviral therapy. In DNA form, the CDR3 reads TGTGCCAGCAGCTTACTGGGACAGGGGTTTTTCAACGAGCAGTACTTC. It yields the protein CASSLLGQGFFNEQYF. The full variable domain, rest sourced from reference TRBV7-6 and TRBJ2-7, is GAGVSQSPRYKVTKRGQDVALRCDPISGHVSLYWYRQALGQGPEFLTYFNYEAQQDKSGLPNDRFSAERPEGSISTLTIQRTEQRDSAMYRCASSLLGQGFFNEQYFGPGTRLTVT.